This section outlines one TCR beta chain sequence together with its context. The method was immunoSEQ multiplex PCR; TCRdb's version includes in-frame clones alone and lacks a portion of them. The table includes 35,000 to 45,000 clones, nearly 90% detected once. This sample was included in a study of blood T cell repertoires in COVID-19. Study at large: Sources were T cells, B-cell-depleted T cells, or PBMCs; the material itself was cDNA or gDNA.

This CDR3 comprises 15 residues. From germline, CDR1 is MNHEY and CDR2 SVGAGI. Trimming pared 5 bases from V and 1 base from J, leaving 14 bases between. The receptor was derived from a man in his forties or fifties with active COVID-19. This chain joins TRBV6-5 and TRBJ2-5, with D possibly matching TRBD2 (6 bases). The sample comprised peripheral blood. The CDR3 nucleotides read TGTGCCAGCAGTATTCCGGGACTGAGCCAAGAGACCCAGTACTTC. Translated: CASSIPGLSQETQYF.